The 2 T cell receptor beta chains below come from one sample, sequenced in a study of spatial heterogeneity in lung cancer. Each CDR3 protein gets one entry after TCRdb re-called the 5' RACE reads with MiXCR. Found here are under 30,000 distinct CDR3 sequences, roughly 3% of them singletons; the top ten hold 25% to 30%. The time point was: sample taken at primary tumor resection. The study sequenced unsorted whole RNA from tumor, nontumor lung or frozen PBMC. The material was PBMCs, obtained at surgery. The source is a female donor with early-stage non-small cell lung cancer.

This clonotype has ten or more counts. The gene calls are TRBV5-5 and TRBJ1-2; D call uncertain. Germline values: CDR1 SGHKS, CDR2 YYEKEE (reference sequence). CDR3 length: 13 residues. With 3 bases removed from V and 5 bases from J, the gap between germline ends came to 11 bases. The CDR3 nucleotides read TGTGCCAGCAGCTCGGGAACCCTATATGGCTACACCTTC. This codes for CASSSGTLYGYTF.

This clonotype showed up many times. This chain links TRBV6-1 with TRBJ1-5; D gene ambiguous. The V end lost 7 bases, the J end lost 7 bases, and 17 bases lay between the germline ends. The CDR3 length is 14 residues. Looked up from germline, CDR1 is MNHNS and CDR2 is SASEGT. CDR3 DNA: TGTGCCAGCACCCCGGGGTGGTTGGGACAGCCCCAGCATTTT. Residues: CASTPGWLGQPQHF.